What follows is one T cell receptor (beta chain) and its context. This sample was included in a study of PD-L1 blockade in urothelial cancer. Study-level background: Investigators checked blood 3 weeks (second dose) and 6 weeks after treatment start. Blood samples contained a median 141,255 T cells.

Time point meaning: pretreatment peripheral blood. Using immunoSEQ multiplex PCR, the repertoire was profiled, and TCRdb retains in-frame clones only, with some absent. This sample has tens of thousands of clones, with nearly 90% found just once. The input for sequencing was PBMCs, taken around atezolizumab (anti-PD-L1) treatment. The TCR comes from a man aged 55 to 70 with urothelial cancer.

CDR3 DNA: TGTGCCAGCAGTCCTGACACCGACTACGAGCAGTACTTC. Amino acid sequence: CASSPDTDYEQYF. The chain recombines TRBV6-6 with TRBJ2-7; D gene ambiguous. Looked up from germline, CDR1 is MNHNY and CDR2 is SVGAGI (reference sequence). V shed 5 bases and J shed 3 bases, with 11 bases lying between them. The CDR3 extends over 13 amino acids.